The rows below give T cell receptor beta chains drawn from one sample of a study of CD8 T cells in ankylosing spondylitis. TCRdb called the 5' RACE reads again in MiXCR, with one record for every CDR3 protein. Here the sample spans about 200,000 distinct CDR3 sequences, 10% to 15% being singletons. Sequencing was performed on blood, either unsorted or a sorted T cell fraction (not recorded which). The receptors stem from a male donor with ankylosing spondylitis or in good health (not recorded which). Both conserved end residues are part of each CDR3. The D gene is left open where the match is weak. The size field is filled for only some rows; it gives once, few, many or a size class.

D gene	clone size	V gene	J gene	CDR3 protein	CDR3 DNA
NA	NA	TRBV20-1	TRBJ1-2	CSARARTAYYGYTF	TGCAGTGCTAGGGCAAGGACAGCCTACTATGGCTACACCTTC
TRBD2	few	TRBV9	TRBJ2-3	CASSTGLAIDTQYF	TGTGCCAGCAGCACGGGACTAGCGATAGATACGCAGTATTTT
NA	NA	TRBV20-1	TRBJ2-1	CSARGLESSYNEQFF	TGCAGTGCTAGAGGGCTAGAGAGCTCCTACAATGAGCAGTTCTTC
NA	many	TRBV10-3	TRBJ1-5	CAISDIYSNQPQHF	TGTGCCATCAGTGACATCTATAGCAATCAGCCCCAGCATTTT
TRBD1	few	TRBV12-3/TRBV12-4	TRBJ2-7	CASSLGTGIYEQYF	TGTGCCAGCAGTTTGGGGACAGGGATCTACGAGCAGTACTTC
NA	NA	TRBV12-3/TRBV12-4	TRBJ1-2	CASSLGSVYYGYTF	TGTGCCAGCAGTTTAGGGAGCGTTTACTATGGCTACACCTTC
TRBD1	many	TRBV15	TRBJ1-5	CATSGDRGNQPQHF	TGTGCCACCAGCGGGGACAGGGGAAATCAGCCCCAGCATTTT
NA	many	TRBV12-3/TRBV12-4	TRBJ2-7	CASSLNPSEQYF	TGTGCCAGCAGTTTAAACCCGAGCGAGCAGTACTTC
NA	few	TRBV27	TRBJ2-4	CASLGLTGPTKNIQYF	TGTGCCAGCCTGGGTCTAACGGGTCCTACCAAAAACATTCAGTACTTC
NA	few	TRBV4-2	TRBJ2-7	CASSQGEDNSYEQYF	TGTGCCAGCAGCCAAGGGGAGGACAACTCCTACGAGCAGTACTTC
TRBD2	NA	TRBV5-1	TRBJ2-5	CASSLGTSGGNPKETQYF	TGCGCCAGCAGCCTCGGGACTAGCGGGGGGAACCCGAAAGAGACCCAGTACTTC
NA	few	TRBV20-1	TRBJ2-1	CSARDRRRGLEQFF	TGCAGTGCTAGAGATCGGCGGAGAGGGCTTGAGCAGTTCTTC
TRBD1	few	TRBV18	TRBJ1-2	CASSPPGQGGDGYTF	TGTGCCAGCTCACCGCCGGGACAGGGAGGTGATGGCTACACCTTC
TRBD2	few	TRBV2	TRBJ2-7	CASSEPLREAGEQYF	TGTGCCAGCAGTGAACCCCTGCGGGAGGCTGGCGAGCAGTACTTC
TRBD2	few	TRBV4-1	TRBJ2-3	CASSPGGAGSTDTQYF	TGCGCCAGCAGCCCGGGGGGAGCGGGGAGCACAGATACGCAGTATTTT
NA	NA	TRBV10-3	TRBJ2-5	CAISEIEGETQYF	TGTGCCATCAGTGAAATCGAGGGAGAGACCCAGTACTTC
TRBD1	many	TRBV7-9	TRBJ2-7	CASSPRRDRGHEQYF	TGTGCCAGCAGCCCAAGAAGGGACAGGGGCCACGAGCAGTACTTC
NA	many	TRBV12-3/TRBV12-4	TRBJ1-2	CASSPGSLGYTF	TGTGCCAGCAGTCCCGGGAGCTTGGGCTACACCTTC
NA	NA	TRBV27	TRBJ1-1	CASSPLTGLGEAFF	TGTGCCAGCAGTCCCCTAACAGGGTTGGGGGAAGCTTTCTTT
NA	many	TRBV9	TRBJ2-5	CASSVGAFEETQYF	TGTGCCAGCAGCGTAGGGGCCTTCGAAGAGACCCAGTACTTC
NA	many	TRBV12-3/TRBV12-4	TRBJ2-2	CASSSQGTGELFF	TGTGCCAGCAGTTCTCAGGGAACCGGGGAGCTGTTTTTT
NA	few	TRBV7-8	TRBJ2-5	CASSPEAGILQETQYF	TGTGCCAGCAGCCCAGAGGCGGGGATACTTCAAGAGACCCAGTACTTC
NA	NA	TRBV4-1	TRBJ2-7	CASSQGAGASYEQYF	TGCGCCAGCAGCCAAGGAGCAGGGGCCTCCTACGAGCAGTACTTC
NA	NA	TRBV27	TRBJ1-5	CASSYAFGGNQPQHF	TGTGCCAGCAGTTATGCCTTTGGGGGCAATCAGCCCCAGCATTTT
NA	NA	TRBV28	TRBJ2-3	CASSSLPRTDTQYF	TGTGCCAGCAGCTCACTTCCCCGCACAGATACGCAGTATTTT
NA	NA	TRBV4-1	TRBJ2-7	CASSQRVSLTYEQYF	TGCGCCAGCAGCCAGAGGGTCAGCCTGACCTACGAGCAGTACTTC
TRBD2	many	TRBV29-1	TRBJ2-1	CSVGGRAYNEQFF	TGCAGCGTTGGGGGGAGGGCCTACAATGAGCAGTTCTTC
NA	NA	TRBV9	TRBJ2-7	CASSGAPGGDGEQYF	TGTGCCAGCAGCGGAGCCCCCGGGGGCGACGGGGAGCAGTACTTC
NA	NA	TRBV2	TRBJ1-1	CASSDPGRGNTEAFF	TGTGCCAGCAGTGACCCGGGACGGGGGAACACTGAAGCTTTCTTT
NA	few	TRBV2	TRBJ2-5	CASRGPTQYF	TGTGCCAGCCGGGGCCCGACCCAGTACTTC
NA	many	TRBV12-3/TRBV12-4	TRBJ1-1	CATLGTEAFF	TGTGCCACCCTGGGGACTGAAGCTTTCTTT
TRBD2	NA	TRBV6-5	TRBJ2-1	CASSYSPSGRKNEQFF	TGTGCCAGCAGTTACTCGCCTAGCGGGAGGAAGAATGAGCAGTTCTTC
TRBD2	many	TRBV27	TRBJ2-7	CASTRQGVTGLAGNEQYF	TGTGCCAGCACCCGACAGGGGGTGACGGGACTAGCGGGAAACGAGCAGTACTTC
TRBD2	NA	TRBV3-1	TRBJ2-7	CASSLGLDHYEQYF	TGTGCCAGCAGCCTCGGACTAGATCACTACGAGCAGTACTTC
TRBD2	few	TRBV10-3	TRBJ2-7	CAIREQRERSYEQYF	TGTGCCATCAGGGAACAGCGGGAGCGCTCCTACGAGCAGTACTTC
NA	NA	TRBV11-3	TRBJ2-7	CASSSYNEGKDEQYF	TGTGCCAGCAGCTCCTATAATGAGGGGAAGGACGAGCAGTACTTC
TRBD2	few	TRBV20-1	TRBJ2-1	CSAREAGRAHNEQFF	TGCAGTGCTAGAGAGGCGGGGAGGGCCCACAATGAGCAGTTCTTC
NA	NA	TRBV19	TRBJ2-3	CASSMSRHTDTQYF	TGTGCCAGTAGTATGTCTCGGCACACAGATACGCAGTATTTT
NA	NA	TRBV27	TRBJ2-5	CASSPRGSGAQYF	TGTGCCAGCAGTCCCCGTGGGTCGGGGGCCCAGTACTTC
NA	NA	TRBV29-1	TRBJ1-1	CSAPWGENTEAFF	TGCAGCGCCCCGTGGGGGGAGAACACTGAAGCTTTCTTT
TRBD2	few	TRBV11-2	TRBJ2-1	CASSFPSGGALEQFF	TGTGCCAGCAGCTTCCCTAGCGGGGGGGCCTTAGAGCAGTTCTTC
TRBD1	NA	TRBV10-3	TRBJ1-1	CAIRRTGTENTEAFF	TGTGCCATCAGGAGAACCGGGACAGAGAACACTGAAGCTTTCTTT
NA	few	TRBV4-1	TRBJ1-1	CASSQSGVNTEAFF	TGCGCCAGCAGCCAGAGCGGAGTGAACACTGAAGCTTTCTTT
TRBD2	NA	TRBV15	TRBJ2-1	CATSRDRGLAGHDNEQFF	TGTGCCACCAGCAGAGATAGGGGGCTAGCGGGGCACGACAATGAGCAGTTCTTC
TRBD1	NA	TRBV5-1	TRBJ1-4	CASSWDRVGAEKLFF	TGCGCCAGCAGCTGGGACAGGGTAGGAGCTGAAAAACTGTTTTTT
NA	NA	TRBV2	TRBJ2-3	CASKELQGEGRTDTQYF	TGTGCCAGCAAAGAACTGCAGGGAGAGGGCCGTACAGATACGCAGTATTTT